The 2 T cell receptor beta chains below come from one sample, sequenced in a study of identical twins. MiXCR was run by TCRdb on the 5' RACE reads, yielding one entry per CDR3 protein. The sample lists approximately 500,000 distinct CDR3 sequences; approximately 25% were seen once. These data also formed part of another study, on T cells expressing NK-cell markers.

Sequenced sample: CD4+ T cells sorted from blood. These receptors were collected from a young woman in good health.

This chain uses TRBV12-3 or TRBV12-4 with TRBJ1-2; 8 bases fit TRBD1. This CDR3 region has 17 residues. Trimming removed 4 bases from V and 0 bases from J; junction bases left unmatched: 10. CDR3: CASSYSTGGRTNYGYTF. For the CDR3, the DNA is TGTGCCAGCAGTTATAGCACAGGGGGAAGGACTAACTATGGCTACACCTTC.

V gene TRBV11-3 combines with J gene TRBJ2-5; D ambiguous. V was trimmed by 0 bases and J by 2 bases, leaving 7 bases between them. CDR3 length: 14 residues. Germline values: CDR1 SGHNT, CDR2 YENEEA. The CDR3 loop reads CASSLDWGQETQYF. CDR3 nucleotide sequence: TGTGCCAGCAGCTTAGACTGGGGACAAGAGACCCAGTACTTC.